This T cell receptor (beta chain) originates from a study of T cells in narcolepsy. About the study: Patients with NT1 or NT2 and healthy control donors were enrolled. Study outcomes and limitations: Healthy controls reportedly lacked the autoreactive clonotypes serially found in patients' blood. No autoreactive T cell clone sequences appeared in some memory CD4+ repertoires. Comparing one patient's CSF and blood CD4+ clonotypes highlighted HCRT- and TRIB2-specific autoreactive clonotypes.

The V gene lost 1 base and the J gene lost 7 bases, with 19 bases spanning the gap. Germline-derived CDR1 and CDR2 are MNHNS and SASEGT. The CDR3 has 16 residues. Here immunoSEQ multiplex PCR was the method, and the copy in TCRdb shows in-frame clones only, minus some. The sample holds some 17,000 clones; 80% to 90% are singletons and the top ten take roughly 0.75%. With regard to this clone: The antigen is not known.

This clonotype was obtained from a human donor in good health. The rearrangement links TRBV6-1 to TRBJ1-2, with D tentatively TRBD1 (5 bases). The specimen was memory (CD45RA-) CD4+ T cells from blood. The CDR3 DNA reads TGTGCCAGCAGTGAAGGGTGGCAGGCGGGGCTCTCTGGCTACACCTTC. Translating gives CASSEGWQAGLSGYTF.